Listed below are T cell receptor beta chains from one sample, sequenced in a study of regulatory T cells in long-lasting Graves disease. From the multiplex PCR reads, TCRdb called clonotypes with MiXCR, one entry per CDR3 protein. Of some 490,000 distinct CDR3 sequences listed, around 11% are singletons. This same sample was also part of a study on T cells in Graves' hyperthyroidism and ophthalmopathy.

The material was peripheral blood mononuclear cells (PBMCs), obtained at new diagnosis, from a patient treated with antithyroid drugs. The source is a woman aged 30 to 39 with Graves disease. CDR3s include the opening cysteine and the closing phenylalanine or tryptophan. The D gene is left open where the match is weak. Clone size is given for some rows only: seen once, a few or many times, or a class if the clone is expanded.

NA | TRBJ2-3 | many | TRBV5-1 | TGCGCCAGCAGTTCACTTCCCACAGATACGCAGTATTTT | CASSSLPTDTQYF
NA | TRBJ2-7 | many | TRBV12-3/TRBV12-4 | TGTGCCAGCAGCACCACAGCTCATCCCGCCTACGAGCAGTACTTC | CASSTTAHPAYEQYF
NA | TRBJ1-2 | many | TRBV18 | TGTGCCAGCTCACCACAAGGACCGTCCTATGGCTACACCTTC | CASSPQGPSYGYTF
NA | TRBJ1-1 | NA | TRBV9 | TGTGCCAGCAGCGTCCGGGACACCGGTCGTATGAACACTGAAGCTTTCTTT | CASSVRDTGRMNTEAFF
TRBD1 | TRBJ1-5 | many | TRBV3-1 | TGTGCCAGCAGCCAAGCGGACAGGGTAGGTCAGCCCCAGCATTTT | CASSQADRVGQPQHF
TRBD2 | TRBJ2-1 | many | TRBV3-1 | TGTGCCAGCAGCCAAATAGCGGGAGTGTACAATGAGCAGTTCTTC | CASSQIAGVYNEQFF
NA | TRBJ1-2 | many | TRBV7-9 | TGTGCCAGCAGCTCCTCGGACGGAACTATGCGCTACACCTTC | CASSSSDGTMRYTF
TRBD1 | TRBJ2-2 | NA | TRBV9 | TGTGCCAGCAGCGTTGGACAGGGGGCGAACACCGGGGAGCTGTTTTTT | CASSVGQGANTGELFF
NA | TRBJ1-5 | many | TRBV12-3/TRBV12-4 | TGTGCCAGCAGTTTTCGAGGGGGACGGTATCAGCCCCAGCATTTT | CASSFRGGRYQPQHF
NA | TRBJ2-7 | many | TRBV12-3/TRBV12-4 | TGTGCCAGCAGTTTAGATCGGCCTAGGGAGCAGTACTTC | CASSLDRPREQYF
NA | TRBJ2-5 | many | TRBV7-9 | TGTGCCAGCAGCAGCACCGGGACGATCCAAGAGACCCAGTACTTC | CASSSTGTIQETQYF
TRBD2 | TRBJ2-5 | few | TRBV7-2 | TGTGCCAGCAGCCGCCGACTAGCGGGAGTAGGAGAGACCCAGTACTTC | CASSRRLAGVGETQYF
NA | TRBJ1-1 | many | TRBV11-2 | TGTGCCAGCAGCTCCGGACAGGAAGCTTTCTTT | CASSSGQEAFF
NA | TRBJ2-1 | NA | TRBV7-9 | TGTGCCAGCAGCTGGCCCAGGGGATACGAGCAGTTCTTC | CASSWPRGYEQFF
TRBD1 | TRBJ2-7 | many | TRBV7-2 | TGTGCCAGCAGCCTAGGGACAGGGACAAACTACGAGCAGTACTTC | CASSLGTGTNYEQYF
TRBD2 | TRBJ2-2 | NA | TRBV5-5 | TGTGCCAGCAGCCCCCTCCACGGACTAGCGGCAAACACCGGGGAGCTGTTTTTT | CASSPLHGLAANTGELFF
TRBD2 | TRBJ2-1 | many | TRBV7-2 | TGTGCCAGCAGCCTTATTGGGGGAGGGCCCAATGAGCAGTTCTTC | CASSLIGGGPNEQFF
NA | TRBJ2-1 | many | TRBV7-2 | TGTGCCAGCAGCTGGGGTGGGGCCAGGGTTTATAGGGATGAGCAGTTCTTC | CASSWGGARVYRDEQFF
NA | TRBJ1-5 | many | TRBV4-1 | TGCGCCAGCAGGGCAGTGGGCTTCGGACAGCCCCAGCATTTT | CASRAVGFGQPQHF
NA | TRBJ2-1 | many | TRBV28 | TGTGCCAGCGGATCTATGCTAGCCTACAATGAGCAGTTCTTC | CASGSMLAYNEQFF
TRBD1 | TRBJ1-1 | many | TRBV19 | TGTGCCAGTACCCCCTGGGGGGCAGGGGGCATGAACACTGAAGCTTTCTTT | CASTPWGAGGMNTEAFF
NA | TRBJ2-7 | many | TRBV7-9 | TGTGCCAGCACCCTATGGACGGACGAGCAGTACTTC | CASTLWTDEQYF
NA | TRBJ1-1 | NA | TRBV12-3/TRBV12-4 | TGTGCCAGCATGAATATTGGGGGTACTGAAGCTTTCTTT | CASMNIGGTEAFF
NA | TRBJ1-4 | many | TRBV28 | TGTGCCAGCAGTCTACACTCAGGGAGTGAAAAACTGTTTTTT | CASSLHSGSEKLFF
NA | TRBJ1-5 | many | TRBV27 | TGTGCCAGCAGTTTATGGCCAGGGAGCAATCAGCCCCAGCATTTT | CASSLWPGSNQPQHF
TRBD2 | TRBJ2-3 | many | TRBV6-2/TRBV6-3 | TGTGCCAGCAGTTACTCACCGGCGGGAGAAGAGTATTTT | CASSYSPAGEEYF
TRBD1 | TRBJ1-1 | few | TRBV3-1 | TGTGCCAGCAAACAGGGGGGGACTGAAGCTTTCTTT | CASKQGGTEAFF
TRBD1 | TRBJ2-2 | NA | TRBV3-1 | TGTGCCAGCAGCCAAGGACTCGCCGGGACAGGGGCCGGGGAGCTGTTTTTT | CASSQGLAGTGAGELFF
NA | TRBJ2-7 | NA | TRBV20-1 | TGCAGTGCCAACAAGATCGGGATTACCTACGAGCAGTACTTC | CSANKIGITYEQYF
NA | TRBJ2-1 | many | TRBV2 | TGTGCCAGCACGGCCACAGCTCAATACAATGAGCAGTTCTTC | CASTATAQYNEQFF
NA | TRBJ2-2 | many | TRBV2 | TGTGCCAGCAGTGAATGGGGCTCCGGGGAGCTGTTTTTT | CASSEWGSGELFF
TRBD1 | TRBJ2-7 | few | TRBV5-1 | TGCGCCAGCAGCGTTAAGCTTGTGGGACAGGGGGCCAGCGAGCAGTACTTC | CASSVKLVGQGASEQYF
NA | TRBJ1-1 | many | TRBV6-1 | TGTGCCAGCAGACGACCTGTCGGCCACGCTGAAGCTTTCTTT | CASRRPVGHAEAFF
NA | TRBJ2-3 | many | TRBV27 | TGTGCCAGCAGTTTAAGGTTTTACGGCACAGATACGCAGTATTTT | CASSLRFYGTDTQYF
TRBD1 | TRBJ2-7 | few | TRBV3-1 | TGTGCCAGCAGCCATCTAACCGGGACAGTCAATTACGAGCAGTACTTC | CASSHLTGTVNYEQYF
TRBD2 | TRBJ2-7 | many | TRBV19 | TGTGCCAGTAGTCCTACTAGCGGGAGTATTAACGAGCAGTACTTC | CASSPTSGSINEQYF